The present entry profiles one TCR beta chain with its context. The antigen is undetermined. This sample is part of a study of radiotherapy plus CTLA-4 blockade in lung cancer. Data came from immunoSEQ multiplex PCR; TCRdb stores just in-frame clones and leaves some out. This sample has about 32,000 clones, with 70% to 90% found just once. Broader study findings: Tumor-derived TCR clones expanded in blood after radiotherapy plus ipilimumab.

The CDR3 sequence is 11 residues long. In germline, CDR1 is DFQATT, CDR2 SNEGSKA (reference sequence). This chain connects TRBV20-1 to TRBJ2-5; D may be TRBD1 (6 bases). TRBJ2-7 matches the DNA end more closely, so the J call is doubtful. The sequencing used peripheral blood, collected from a patient treated with radiotherapy plus ipilimumab. This receptor was taken from a human donor with non-small cell lung cancer that progressed on radiotherapy plus ipilimumab. CDR3 sequence reads: CSASDSYEQYF. The CDR3 DNA reads as TGCAGTGCATCGGACAGTTACGAGCAGTACTTC.